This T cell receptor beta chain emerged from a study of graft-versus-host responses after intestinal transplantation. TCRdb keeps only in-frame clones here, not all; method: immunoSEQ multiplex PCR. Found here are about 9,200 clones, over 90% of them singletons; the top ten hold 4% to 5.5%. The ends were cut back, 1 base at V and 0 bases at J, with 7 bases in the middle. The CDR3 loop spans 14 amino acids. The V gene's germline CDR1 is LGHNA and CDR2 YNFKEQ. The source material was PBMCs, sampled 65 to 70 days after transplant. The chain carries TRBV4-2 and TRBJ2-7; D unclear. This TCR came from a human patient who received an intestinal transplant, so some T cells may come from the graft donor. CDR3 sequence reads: CASSQVGTSYEQYF. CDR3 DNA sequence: TGTGCCAGCAGCCAAGTCGGCACCTCCTACGAGCAGTACTTC.